Listed below are T cell receptor beta chains from one sample, sequenced in a study of OX40 agonist ivuxolimab in advanced cancers. Sequencing was performed with immunoSEQ multiplex PCR; in TCRdb, only in-frame clones are kept and a portion is missing. This table has 8,000 to 10,000 clones, roughly 90% appearing once. This sample comprised CD4+ or CD8+ T cells sorted from blood, obtained in a trial of the OX40 agonist ivuxolimab. The receptors derive from an adult with an advanced solid tumor such as melanoma, head and neck, liver or kidney cancer. The CDR3 runs from the conserved cysteine through the conserved F or W. The D gene is left open where the match is weak. The listing skips clone size in some rows; elsewhere it reads once, few, many or a size class.

clone_size	v_call	j_call	d_call	cdr3_aa	cdr3_nt
NA	TRBV5-4	TRBJ1-5	NA	CASSVDINQPQHF	TGTGCCAGCAGCGTGGATATAAATCAGCCCCAGCATTTT
NA	TRBV9	TRBJ1-5	NA	CASSVGSRDQPQHF	TGTGCCAGCAGCGTAGGATCCAGGGATCAGCCCCAGCATTTT
NA	TRBV11-2	TRBJ1-1	NA	CASSLHLNTEAFF	TGTGCCAGCAGTCTCCACTTGAACACTGAAGCTTTCTTT
NA	TRBV28	TRBJ2-1	TRBD1	CASSSPGQGRQNEQFF	TGTGCCAGCAGTTCCCCCGGACAGGGACGACAGAATGAGCAGTTCTTC
NA	TRBV6-1	TRBJ1-1	NA	CASSAVSLMNTEAFF	TGTGCCAGCAGTGCGGTCAGCTTGATGAACACTGAAGCTTTCTTT
NA	TRBV6-1	TRBJ2-1	TRBD2	CASSDHGGDEQFF	TGTGCCAGCAGTGACCATGGGGGGGACGAGCAGTTCTTC
NA	TRBV7-2	TRBJ2-3	TRBD2	CASSLRGRETDTQYF	TGTGCCAGCAGCTTACGCGGGAGGGAAACAGATACGCAGTATTTT
NA	TRBV6-9	TRBJ2-3	NA	CASSYSPGSDTQYF	TGTGCCAGCAGTTACTCTCCAGGGTCAGATACGCAGTATTTT
NA	TRBV5-1	TRBJ1-2	NA	CASSLDSYGYTF	TGCGCCAGCAGCTTGGACAGCTATGGCTACACCTTC
few	TRBV28	TRBJ2-2	NA	CASSLYSSAELFF	TGTGCCAGCAGCCTCTACTCTAGTGCGGAGCTGTTTTTT
once	TRBV28	TRBJ2-5	NA	CASDDRRVRYF	TGTGCCAGCGATGACAGAAGAGTGAGGTACTTC